The T cell receptor (beta chain) under discussion was sequenced for a study of blood T cells in healthy people across ages. Study-level information: For every two T cells, template switching captured about one barcoded beta molecule. Study-level findings and limits: Roughly linearly, TCR beta diversity per million T cells fell as age increased.

As to this clonotype: The antigen remains unidentified.

It was with a sample-barcoded 5' primer and a J-beta primer mix that a second PCR of roughly 7 to 12 cycles was run. Sequencing of every sample gave 3 million or more CDR3-containing paired-end reads. TCRdb itself ran the 5' RACE reads through MiXCR, one entry per CDR3 protein. The table lists around 990,000 distinct CDR3 sequences, more than 30% of them singletons. The authors drew ten milliliters of peripheral blood from each donor. Material: blood. This clonotype was sampled from a man aged 18 to 29 in good health.

This chain's CDR3 is CASSVRTRKNQETQYF. The CDR3 DNA reads as TGTGCCAGCAGCGTCAGGACTAGAAAAAACCAAGAGACCCAGTACTTC. This chain links TRBV9 with TRBJ2-5, with 7 positions matching TRBD2. V lost 2 bases, J lost 0 bases, and 7 bases stayed unmatched. The germline gives CDR1 SGDLS, CDR2 YYNGEE. CDR3 length: 16 residues.